A selection of T cell receptor beta chains follows, all from one sample in a study. TCRdb processed the RT-PCR reads anew with MiXCR; each CDR3 protein has one entry. This sample has 550,000 to 750,000 distinct CDR3 sequences, with 14% found just once. Specimen: memory CD4+ T cells from blood. The receptors were gathered from a female donor in good health, serving as a healthy control. CDR3s include the opening cysteine and the closing phenylalanine or tryptophan.

v_call cdr3_aa
TRBV20-1 CSGVQGNSEQYF
TRBV20-1 CSAPRGVENYGYTF
TRBV5-1 CASSFLQGESNTGELFF
TRBV10-3 CAISDQLPLHF
TRBV12-3/TRBV12-4 CASSLTAYGYTF
TRBV7-6 CASSLLEGSTQYF
TRBV20-1 CSALRREGNQPQHF
TRBV7-3 CASSLDNNNEQFF
TRBV4-3 CASSPGQGGSGELFF
TRBV6-5 CASSVQGRTEQFF
TRBV7-2 CASSLALMSSGNTIYF
TRBV5-5 CASSLDGQGARGYTF
TRBV20-1 CSAPNSGPPRTDTQYF
TRBV4-2 CASSQDLKRDYEQYF
TRBV6-5 CASSSKQGAGYGYTF
TRBV20-1 CSAARRGSYNEQFF
TRBV28 CASQPRTLYNEQFF
TRBV18 CASSPDRGRGNTGELFF
TRBV6-6 CASSKLAGADIQYF
TRBV9 CASSVGLAGLYDEQFF
TRBV6-1 CASSAQTGSLVAYEQYF
TRBV20-1 CSAPTHGDSEQFF
TRBV20-1 CSARTGLAGVGTDTQYF
TRBV4-2 CASSHGGREADTDTQYF
TRBV5-1 CASTTWSNTDTQYF
TRBV29-1 CSVVRGSRRTEAFF
TRBV20-1 CSAPTRRDEQFF
TRBV20-1 CSARDMTANFNYGYTF
TRBV5-1 CASSKESTGELFF
TRBV5-5 CASSLGATTGTEAFF
TRBV3-1 CASATSGTQYF
TRBV29-1 CSVRSTNYGYTF
TRBV7-2 CASSLNRGGQETQYF
TRBV29-1 CSVATEGGANVLTF